These T cell receptor beta chains were read from a single sample in a study of blood T cell repertoires in COVID-19. TCRdb's copy holds only in-frame clones and misses some; the assay was immunoSEQ multiplex PCR. The table includes 80,000 or so clones, 89% detected once. Sequencing used peripheral blood. The source is a man aged 45-60 years with acute or convalescent COVID-19. Each CDR3 is given with its conserved first and last residue. The order of the fields is D gene, clone size, V gene, J gene, CDR3 protein, CDR3 DNA. D genes are given only for firm matches. Not every row has a clone size; where given, it reads once, few, many or a size class.

D gene: NA; clone size: NA; V gene: TRBV25-1; J gene: TRBJ1-3; CDR3 protein: CASSELGVGNTIYF; CDR3 DNA: TGTGCCAGCAGTGAATTAGGGGTTGGAAACACCATATATTTT
D gene: NA; clone size: NA; V gene: TRBV6-5; J gene: TRBJ1-1; CDR3 protein: CASSYSIGGVGTEAFF; CDR3 DNA: TGTGCCAGCAGTTACTCGATCGGGGGGGTGGGCACTGAAGCTTTCTTT
D gene: NA; clone size: NA; V gene: TRBV11-2; J gene: TRBJ2-2; CDR3 protein: CASSTPGGEAYTGELFF; CDR3 DNA: TGTGCCAGCAGCACCCCAGGCGGGGAGGCGTACACCGGGGAGCTGTTTTTT
D gene: NA; clone size: NA; V gene: TRBV7-8; J gene: TRBJ2-2; CDR3 protein: CASSPARNTGELFF; CDR3 DNA: TGTGCCAGCAGCCCCGCCAGAAATACCGGGGAGCTGTTTTTT
D gene: NA; clone size: NA; V gene: TRBV12-3/TRBV12-4; J gene: TRBJ2-5; CDR3 protein: CASSRNGETQYF; CDR3 DNA: TGTGCCAGCAGCAGAAACGGGGAGACCCAGTACTTC
D gene: TRBD2; clone size: NA; V gene: TRBV3-1/TRBV3-2; J gene: TRBJ2-2; CDR3 protein: CASSPAGTSYTGELFF; CDR3 DNA: TGTGCCAGCAGCCCAGCCGGGACTAGCTACACCGGGGAGCTGTTTTTT
D gene: TRBD1; clone size: NA; V gene: TRBV7-9; J gene: TRBJ2-1; CDR3 protein: CASSPPRDRVNEQFF; CDR3 DNA: TGTGCCAGCAGCCCTCCGAGGGACAGGGTCAATGAGCAGTTCTTC
D gene: TRBD2; clone size: NA; V gene: TRBV4-3; J gene: TRBJ2-3; CDR3 protein: CASSRRLAGDLTDTQYF; CDR3 DNA: TGCGCCAGCAGCCGAAGACTAGCGGGGGACCTCACAGATACGCAGTATTTT
D gene: NA; clone size: NA; V gene: TRBV6-5; J gene: TRBJ2-7; CDR3 protein: CASKQRGNSYEQYF; CDR3 DNA: TGTGCCAGCAAACAACGGGGGAACTCCTACGAGCAGTACTTC
D gene: NA; clone size: NA; V gene: TRBV6-1; J gene: TRBJ2-2; CDR3 protein: CASSEAGRRTGELFF; CDR3 DNA: TGTGCCAGCAGTGAGGCGGGGAGGCGAACCGGGGAGCTGTTTTTT
D gene: NA; clone size: NA; V gene: TRBV19; J gene: TRBJ1-6; CDR3 protein: CARTSQVTYNSPLHF; CDR3 DNA: TGTGCCAGAACTTCCCAGGTAACCTATAATTCACCCCTCCACTTT
D gene: NA; clone size: NA; V gene: TRBV30; J gene: TRBJ1-2; CDR3 protein: CAWKSSFYGYTF; CDR3 DNA: TGTGCCTGGAAGTCGAGCTTCTATGGCTACACCTTC
D gene: NA; clone size: NA; V gene: TRBV29-1; J gene: TRBJ1-3; CDR3 protein: CSVAGYAPGNTIYF; CDR3 DNA: TGCAGCGTTGCGGGTTACGCTCCTGGAAACACCATATATTTT
D gene: NA; clone size: NA; V gene: TRBV2; J gene: TRBJ2-1; CDR3 protein: CASSEDTGSYNEQFF; CDR3 DNA: TGTGCCAGCAGTGAGGACACTGGCTCCTACAATGAGCAGTTCTTC
D gene: TRBD2; clone size: NA; V gene: TRBV30; J gene: TRBJ2-2; CDR3 protein: CAWTEGLNTGELFF; CDR3 DNA: TGTGCCTGGACCGAGGGACTAAACACCGGGGAGCTGTTTTTT
D gene: TRBD2; clone size: NA; V gene: TRBV11-2; J gene: TRBJ2-1; CDR3 protein: CASSLDLAGGGEQFF; CDR3 DNA: TGTGCCAGCAGCTTAGATCTAGCGGGGGGCGGTGAGCAGTTCTTC
D gene: NA; clone size: once; V gene: TRBV7-9; J gene: TRBJ1-1; CDR3 protein: CASSFGNTEAFF; CDR3 DNA: TGTGCCAGCAGCTTCGGTAACACTGAAGCTTTCTTT
D gene: TRBD1; clone size: NA; V gene: TRBV11-2; J gene: TRBJ2-2; CDR3 protein: CASSLVTGGAGELFF; CDR3 DNA: TGTGCCAGCAGCTTAGTGACAGGGGGGGCCGGGGAGCTGTTTTTT
D gene: NA; clone size: once; V gene: TRBV19; J gene: TRBJ2-5; CDR3 protein: CASSIVYGEETQYF; CDR3 DNA: TGTGCCAGTAGTATAGTTTACGGGGAAGAGACCCAGTACTTC
D gene: NA; clone size: NA; V gene: TRBV7-9; J gene: TRBJ2-5; CDR3 protein: CASSPLRFQETQYF; CDR3 DNA: TGTGCCAGCAGCCCCCTCCGGTTCCAAGAGACCCAGTACTTC
D gene: TRBD1; clone size: NA; V gene: TRBV11-1; J gene: TRBJ2-7; CDR3 protein: CASSLGSGTGREQYF; CDR3 DNA: TGTGCCAGCAGCTTAGGCTCCGGGACAGGACGCGAGCAGTACTTC
D gene: TRBD1; clone size: NA; V gene: TRBV5-1; J gene: TRBJ1-1; CDR3 protein: CASSFGTAYTEAFF; CDR3 DNA: TGCGCCAGCAGCTTCGGGACAGCTTACACTGAAGCTTTCTTT
D gene: NA; clone size: NA; V gene: TRBV11-2; J gene: TRBJ2-2; CDR3 protein: CASSLGPTGELFF; CDR3 DNA: TGTGCCAGCAGCTTGGGCCCAACCGGGGAGCTGTTTTTT
D gene: NA; clone size: NA; V gene: TRBV4-1; J gene: TRBJ2-5; CDR3 protein: CASSQEGGGLQETQYF; CDR3 DNA: TGCGCCAGCAGCCAAGAAGGAGGGGGCCTCCAAGAGACCCAGTACTTC
D gene: TRBD1; clone size: NA; V gene: TRBV5-4; J gene: TRBJ1-2; CDR3 protein: CASSFGTEYGYTF; CDR3 DNA: TGTGCCAGCAGCTTCGGGACAGAATATGGCTACACCTTC
D gene: TRBD1; clone size: NA; V gene: TRBV7-9; J gene: TRBJ2-1; CDR3 protein: CASSLNRGSNEQFF; CDR3 DNA: TGTGCCAGCAGCTTAAACAGGGGATCGAATGAGCAGTTCTTC
D gene: TRBD2; clone size: NA; V gene: TRBV18; J gene: TRBJ2-5; CDR3 protein: CASSLRAGRAEETQYF; CDR3 DNA: TGTGCCAGCTCACTAAGAGCGGGAAGGGCGGAGGAGACCCAGTACTTC
D gene: NA; clone size: NA; V gene: TRBV11-2; J gene: TRBJ2-3; CDR3 protein: CASSLRGTTDTQYF; CDR3 DNA: TGTGCCAGCAGCTTACGGGGGACCACAGATACGCAGTATTTT
D gene: TRBD2; clone size: NA; V gene: TRBV5-1; J gene: TRBJ2-3; CDR3 protein: CASSLETVAGGRNTQYF; CDR3 DNA: TGCGCCAGCAGCTTGGAGACGGTAGCGGGGGGGCGAAATACGCAGTATTTT
D gene: NA; clone size: NA; V gene: TRBV5-6; J gene: TRBJ1-1; CDR3 protein: CASSQTQNTEAFF; CDR3 DNA: TGTGCCAGCAGTCAGACACAGAACACTGAAGCTTTCTTT
D gene: NA; clone size: NA; V gene: TRBV6-5; J gene: TRBJ1-2; CDR3 protein: CASSTRGGNGYTF; CDR3 DNA: TGTGCCAGCTCTACTCGGGGGGGGAATGGCTACACCTTC
D gene: TRBD1; clone size: NA; V gene: TRBV30; J gene: TRBJ2-1; CDR3 protein: CAWSRDSLNEQFF; CDR3 DNA: TGTGCCTGGAGTAGGGACAGTTTGAATGAGCAGTTCTTC
D gene: TRBD2; clone size: NA; V gene: TRBV3-1/TRBV3-2; J gene: TRBJ2-2; CDR3 protein: CASSQAPSGEYTGELFF; CDR3 DNA: TGTGCCAGCAGCCAAGCCCCTAGCGGGGAATACACCGGGGAGCTGTTTTTT
D gene: NA; clone size: NA; V gene: TRBV7-2; J gene: TRBJ1-6; CDR3 protein: CASSVAGGPLHF; CDR3 DNA: TGTGCCAGCAGCGTGGCGGGGGGACCCCTCCACTTT
D gene: TRBD1; clone size: few; V gene: TRBV6-5; J gene: TRBJ1-6; CDR3 protein: CASSYEGQLSPLHF; CDR3 DNA: TGTGCCAGCAGTTACGAGGGACAGCTTTCACCCCTCCACTTT
D gene: NA; clone size: NA; V gene: TRBV19; J gene: TRBJ1-2; CDR3 protein: CASSTGGELSNYGYTF; CDR3 DNA: TGTGCCAGTAGTACGGGCGGGGAGTTATCCAACTATGGCTACACCTTC
D gene: TRBD2; clone size: few; V gene: TRBV9; J gene: TRBJ2-2; CDR3 protein: CASSVERGGTGELFF; CDR3 DNA: TGTGCCAGCAGCGTAGAGCGGGGGGGCACCGGGGAGCTGTTTTTT
D gene: TRBD1; clone size: NA; V gene: TRBV19; J gene: TRBJ2-1; CDR3 protein: CASSKQGPNNEQFF; CDR3 DNA: TGTGCCAGTAGTAAACAGGGGCCAAACAATGAGCAGTTCTTC
D gene: NA; clone size: once; V gene: TRBV28; J gene: TRBJ1-4; CDR3 protein: CASSLGGYEKLFF; CDR3 DNA: TGTGCCAGCAGCCTCGGGGGGTATGAAAAACTGTTTTTT
D gene: NA; clone size: NA; V gene: TRBV11-2; J gene: TRBJ1-1; CDR3 protein: CASSLGPVRHPEAFF; CDR3 DNA: TGTGCCAGCAGCTTAGGTCCCGTCAGGCACCCTGAAGCTTTCTTT
D gene: NA; clone size: NA; V gene: TRBV5-6; J gene: TRBJ1-6; CDR3 protein: CASSLKGTGNSPLHF; CDR3 DNA: TGTGCCAGCAGCTTGAAAGGAACGGGAAATTCACCCCTCCACTTT
D gene: NA; clone size: NA; V gene: TRBV5-1; J gene: TRBJ2-3; CDR3 protein: CASSLESSSTDTQYF; CDR3 DNA: TGCGCCAGCAGCTTGGAATCTAGTAGCACAGATACGCAGTATTTT
D gene: NA; clone size: NA; V gene: TRBV19; J gene: TRBJ2-1; CDR3 protein: CASSIDRGALQEQFF; CDR3 DNA: TGTGCCAGTAGTATCGATCGCGGGGCACTTCAGGAGCAGTTCTTC
D gene: TRBD1; clone size: NA; V gene: TRBV28; J gene: TRBJ2-3; CDR3 protein: CASSLSLTGVDTQYF; CDR3 DNA: TGTGCCAGCAGTTTGTCTCTGACAGGGGTGGATACGCAGTATTTT
D gene: NA; clone size: NA; V gene: TRBV12-2; J gene: TRBJ1-1; CDR3 protein: CASRFGGGNEAFF; CDR3 DNA: NA
D gene: TRBD1; clone size: NA; V gene: TRBV25-1; J gene: TRBJ1-1; CDR3 protein: CASIGQGQNTEAFF; CDR3 DNA: TGTGCCAGCATCGGACAGGGCCAGAACACTGAAGCTTTCTTT
D gene: TRBD2; clone size: NA; V gene: TRBV13; J gene: TRBJ2-1; CDR3 protein: CASSATSGSNYNEQFF; CDR3 DNA: TGTGCCAGCAGTGCCACTAGCGGGAGTAACTACAATGAGCAGTTCTTC
D gene: TRBD1; clone size: NA; V gene: TRBV28; J gene: TRBJ1-6; CDR3 protein: CASNRDRASPLHF; CDR3 DNA: TGTGCCAGCAATCGGGACAGGGCTTCACCCCTCCACTTT
D gene: NA; clone size: few; V gene: TRBV7-8; J gene: TRBJ1-1; CDR3 protein: CASIRDTTLNTEAFF; CDR3 DNA: TGTGCCAGCATCCGGGACACGACCTTGAACACTGAAGCTTTCTTT
D gene: NA; clone size: NA; V gene: TRBV12-3/TRBV12-4; J gene: TRBJ2-2; CDR3 protein: CASSPRVAGELFF; CDR3 DNA: TGTGCCAGCAGCCCCAGGGTAGCCGGGGAGCTGTTTTTT
D gene: NA; clone size: NA; V gene: TRBV6-5; J gene: TRBJ1-2; CDR3 protein: CASFSLFYGYTF; CDR3 DNA: TGTGCCAGCTTCTCTTTGTTTTATGGCTACACCTTC
D gene: NA; clone size: NA; V gene: TRBV7-9; J gene: TRBJ1-2; CDR3 protein: CASSLDDRSFSGYTF; CDR3 DNA: TGTGCCAGCAGCTTAGATGATAGATCTTTCTCTGGCTACACCTTC
D gene: TRBD1; clone size: NA; V gene: TRBV7-6; J gene: TRBJ2-7; CDR3 protein: CASSLEGAREQYF; CDR3 DNA: TGTGCCAGCAGCTTAGAGGGGGCGAGGGAGCAGTACTTC
D gene: NA; clone size: NA; V gene: TRBV28; J gene: TRBJ2-2; CDR3 protein: CASSPGVTGELFF; CDR3 DNA: TGTGCCAGCAGTCCGGGTGTCACCGGGGAGCTGTTTTTT
D gene: NA; clone size: NA; V gene: TRBV27; J gene: TRBJ1-5; CDR3 protein: CASATTGGAYSNQPQHF; CDR3 DNA: TGTGCCAGCGCCACCACCGGGGGGGCTTATAGCAATCAGCCCCAGCATTTT
D gene: NA; clone size: few; V gene: TRBV10-1; J gene: TRBJ2-4; CDR3 protein: CASSEAGDAKNIQYF; CDR3 DNA: TGCGCCAGCAGTGAGGCAGGGGATGCCAAAAACATTCAGTACTTC
D gene: TRBD1; clone size: NA; V gene: TRBV28; J gene: TRBJ1-1; CDR3 protein: CASSIPQGWNTEAFF; CDR3 DNA: TGTGCCAGCAGTATCCCACAGGGGTGGAACACTGAAGCTTTCTTT
D gene: NA; clone size: NA; V gene: TRBV4-1; J gene: TRBJ1-1; CDR3 protein: CASSQYQDTEAFF; CDR3 DNA: TGCGCCAGCAGCCAATATCAGGATACTGAAGCTTTCTTT
D gene: NA; clone size: few; V gene: TRBV11-2; J gene: TRBJ1-5; CDR3 protein: CASSLRGVSNQPQHF; CDR3 DNA: TGTGCCAGCAGCTTAAGGGGCGTGAGCAATCAGCCCCAGCATTTT
D gene: NA; clone size: NA; V gene: TRBV19; J gene: TRBJ1-5; CDR3 protein: CASSIHSGDQPQHF; CDR3 DNA: TGTGCCAGTAGTATTCATTCGGGGGATCAGCCCCAGCATTTT